This T cell receptor (beta chain) was retrieved from a study of identical twins. One entry per CDR3 protein, called by TCRdb with MiXCR from the 5' RACE reads. The data contain about 530,000 distinct CDR3 sequences, more than 20% of them singletons. This clonotype was observed a single time. A further study also used this sample, focusing on yellow fever vaccine responses in identical twins.

The TCR comes from a woman aged 18-35 years in good health. Source material: CD4+ T cells sorted from blood.

The CDR3 DNA reads as TGTGCCAGCAGTTACTATCAGGGGAGGTCCTACAATGAGCAGTTCTTC. Protein sequence: CASSYYQGRSYNEQFF. The J gene is TRBJ2-1, the V gene TRBV6-2 or TRBV6-3; either TRBD1 or TRBD2 may fit D (6 bases each). Germline V gene sequence: CDR1 MNHEY, CDR2 SVGEGT. This CDR3 is 16 amino acids long. V shed 1 base and J shed 1 base, with 11 bases lying between them.